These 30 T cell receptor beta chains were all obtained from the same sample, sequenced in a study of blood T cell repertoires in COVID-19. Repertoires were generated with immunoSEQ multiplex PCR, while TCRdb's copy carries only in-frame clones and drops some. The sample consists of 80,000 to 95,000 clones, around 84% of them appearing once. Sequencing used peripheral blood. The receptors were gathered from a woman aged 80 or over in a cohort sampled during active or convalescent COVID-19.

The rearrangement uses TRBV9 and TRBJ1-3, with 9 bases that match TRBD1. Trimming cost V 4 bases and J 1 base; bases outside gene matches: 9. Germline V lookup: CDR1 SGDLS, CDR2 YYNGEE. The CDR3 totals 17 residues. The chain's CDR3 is CASSPRDREKSGNTIYF. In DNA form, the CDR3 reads TGTGCCAGCAGCCCTCGGGACAGGGAAAAGTCTGGAAACACCATATATTTT.

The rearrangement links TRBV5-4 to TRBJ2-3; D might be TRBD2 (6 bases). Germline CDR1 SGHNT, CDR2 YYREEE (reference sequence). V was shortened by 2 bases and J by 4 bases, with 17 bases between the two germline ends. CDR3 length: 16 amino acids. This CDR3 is CASSLQSSGGADTQYF. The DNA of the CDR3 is TGTGCCAGCAGCTTACAGTCGTCCGGGGGAGCAGATACGCAGTATTTT.

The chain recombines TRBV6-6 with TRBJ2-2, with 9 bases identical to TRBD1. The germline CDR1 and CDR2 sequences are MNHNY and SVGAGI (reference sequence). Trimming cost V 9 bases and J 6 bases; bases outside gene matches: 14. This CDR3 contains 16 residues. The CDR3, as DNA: TGTGCCAGTCTGCCGGAGGGACAGGGTCTCTCCGGGGAGCTGTTTTTT. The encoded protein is CASLPEGQGLSGELFF.

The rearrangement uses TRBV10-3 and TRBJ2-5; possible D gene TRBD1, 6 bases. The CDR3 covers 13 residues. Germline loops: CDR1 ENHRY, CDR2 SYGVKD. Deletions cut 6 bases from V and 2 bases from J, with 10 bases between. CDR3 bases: TGTGCCATCAGCCAGGGGCGGCAAGAGACCCAGTACTTC. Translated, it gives CAISQGRQETQYF.

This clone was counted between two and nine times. CDR3 sequence (DNA): TGTGCCAGCAGTGTTATGGGGCCTGGAAACACCATATATTTT. This translates into CASSVMGPGNTIYF. V is TRBV2 and J is TRBJ1-3; the D gene is possibly TRBD1 (5 bases). V dropped 4 bases and J dropped 2 bases, with 9 bases sitting between them. Germline loops: CDR1 SNHLY, CDR2 FYNNEI. The CDR3 contains 14 residues. The variable domain in full, with the rest retrieved from reference TRBV2 and TRBJ1-3, is EPEVTQTPSHQVTQMGQEVILRCVPISNHLYFYWYRQILGQKVEFLVSFYNNEISEKSEIFDDQFSVERPDGSNFTLKIRSTKLEDSAMYFCASSVMGPGNTIYFGEGSWLTVV.

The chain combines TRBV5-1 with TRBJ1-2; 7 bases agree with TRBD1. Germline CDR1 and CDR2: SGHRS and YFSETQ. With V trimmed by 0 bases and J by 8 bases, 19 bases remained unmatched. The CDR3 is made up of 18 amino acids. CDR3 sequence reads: CASSLGGATGFSSDGYTF. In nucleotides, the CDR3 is TGCGCCAGCAGCTTGGGTGGCGCGACAGGGTTTTCTTCGGACGGCTACACCTTC. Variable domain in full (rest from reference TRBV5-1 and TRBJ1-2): KAGVTQTPRYLIKTRGQQVTLSCSPISGHRSVSWYQQTPGQGLQFLFEYFSETQRNKGNFPGRFSGRQFSNSRSEMNVSTLELGDSALYLCASSLGGATGFSSDGYTFGSGTRLTVV.

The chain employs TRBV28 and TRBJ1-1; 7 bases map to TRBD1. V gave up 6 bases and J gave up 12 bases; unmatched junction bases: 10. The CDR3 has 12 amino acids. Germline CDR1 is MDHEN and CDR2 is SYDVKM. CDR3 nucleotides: TGTGCCAGCAGCCACAGACAGGGCAGGCCTTTCTTT. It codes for CASSHRQGRPFF.

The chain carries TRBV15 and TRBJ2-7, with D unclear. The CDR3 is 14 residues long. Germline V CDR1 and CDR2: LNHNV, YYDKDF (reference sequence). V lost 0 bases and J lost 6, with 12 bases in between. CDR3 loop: CATSRDLVSGEQYF. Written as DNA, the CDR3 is TGTGCCACCAGCAGAGATCTGGTCTCGGGCGAGCAGTACTTC.

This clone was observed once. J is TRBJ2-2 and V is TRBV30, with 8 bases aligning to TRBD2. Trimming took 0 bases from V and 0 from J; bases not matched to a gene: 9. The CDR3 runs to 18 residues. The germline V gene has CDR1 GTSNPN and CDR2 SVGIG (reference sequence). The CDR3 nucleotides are TGTGCCTGGAGTGTACTAGGCGGGAGGACGGCGAACACCGGGGAGCTGTTTTTT. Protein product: CAWSVLGGRTANTGELFF.

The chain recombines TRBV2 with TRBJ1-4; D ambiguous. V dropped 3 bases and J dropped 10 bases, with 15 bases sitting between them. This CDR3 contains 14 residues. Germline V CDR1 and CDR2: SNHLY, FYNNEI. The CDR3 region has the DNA TGTGCCAGCAGTGATGAATTTACTGTTGGAAAACTGTTTTTT. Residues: CASSDEFTVGKLFF.

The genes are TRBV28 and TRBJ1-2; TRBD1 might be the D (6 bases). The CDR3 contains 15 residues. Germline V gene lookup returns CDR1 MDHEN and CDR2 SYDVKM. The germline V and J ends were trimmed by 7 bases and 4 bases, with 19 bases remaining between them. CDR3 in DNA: TGTGCCAGCATCAATCGGGGGGCGCGGAGCTATGGCTACACCTTC. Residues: CASINRGARSYGYTF.

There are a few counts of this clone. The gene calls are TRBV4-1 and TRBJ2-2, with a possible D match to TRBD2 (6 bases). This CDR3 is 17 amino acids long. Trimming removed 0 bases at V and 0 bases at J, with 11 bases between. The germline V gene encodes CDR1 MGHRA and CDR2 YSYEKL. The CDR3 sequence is CASSQDRGESNTGELFF. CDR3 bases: TGCGCCAGCAGCCAAGATCGCGGGGAATCGAACACCGGGGAGCTGTTTTTT.

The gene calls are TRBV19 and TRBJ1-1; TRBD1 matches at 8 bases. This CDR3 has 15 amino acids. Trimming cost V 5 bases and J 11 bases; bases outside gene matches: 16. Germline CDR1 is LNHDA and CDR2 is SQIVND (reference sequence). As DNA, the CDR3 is TGTGCCAGTAGTGGCCCCCGCCAGGGGGCGCCTTGGGCTTTCTTT. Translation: CASSGPRQGAPWAFF.

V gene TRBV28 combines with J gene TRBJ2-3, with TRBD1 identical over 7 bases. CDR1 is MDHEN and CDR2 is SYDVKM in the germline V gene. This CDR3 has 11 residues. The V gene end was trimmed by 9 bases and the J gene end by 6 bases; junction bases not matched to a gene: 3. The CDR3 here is CARRGRDTQYF. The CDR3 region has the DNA TGTGCCAGGAGGGGGCGTGATACGCAGTATTTT.

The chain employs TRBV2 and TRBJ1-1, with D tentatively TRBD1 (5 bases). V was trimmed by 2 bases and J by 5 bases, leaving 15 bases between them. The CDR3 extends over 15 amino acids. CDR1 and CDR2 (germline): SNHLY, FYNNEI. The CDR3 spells CASSETQVGGTEAFF. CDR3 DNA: TGTGCCAGCAGTGAAACACAGGTGGGGGGAACTGAAGCTTTCTTT.

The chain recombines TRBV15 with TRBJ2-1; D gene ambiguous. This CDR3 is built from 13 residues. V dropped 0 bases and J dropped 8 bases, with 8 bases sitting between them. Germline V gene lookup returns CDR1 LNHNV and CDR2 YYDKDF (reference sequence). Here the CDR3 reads CATSRDPRDEQFF. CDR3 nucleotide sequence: TGTGCCACCAGCAGAGATCCCCGGGATGAGCAGTTCTTC. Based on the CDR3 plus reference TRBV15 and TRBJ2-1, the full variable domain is DAMVIQNPRYQVTQFGKPVTLSCSQTLNHNVMYWYQQKSSQAPKLLFHYYDKDFNNEADTPDNFQSRRPNTSFCFLDIRSPGLGDTAMYLCATSRDPRDEQFFGPGTRLTVL.

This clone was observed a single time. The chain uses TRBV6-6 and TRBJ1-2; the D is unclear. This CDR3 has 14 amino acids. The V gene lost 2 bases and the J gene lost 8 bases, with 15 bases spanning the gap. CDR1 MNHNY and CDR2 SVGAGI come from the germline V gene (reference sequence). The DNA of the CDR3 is TGTGCCAGCAGTTACGACGGACCCGAGGGAGGCTACACCTTC. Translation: CASSYDGPEGGYTF.

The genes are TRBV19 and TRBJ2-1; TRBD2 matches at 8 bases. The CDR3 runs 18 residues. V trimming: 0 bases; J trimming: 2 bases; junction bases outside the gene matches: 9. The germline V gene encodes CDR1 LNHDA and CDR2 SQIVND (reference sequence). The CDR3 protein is CASSIEPPLAGTYNEQFF. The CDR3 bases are TGTGCCAGTAGTATAGAACCTCCCCTAGCGGGCACCTACAATGAGCAGTTCTTC.

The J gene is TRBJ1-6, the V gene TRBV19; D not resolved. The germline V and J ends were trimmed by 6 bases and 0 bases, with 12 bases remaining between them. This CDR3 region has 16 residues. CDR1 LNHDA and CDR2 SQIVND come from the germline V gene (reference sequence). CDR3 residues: CASRSTASSYNSPLHF. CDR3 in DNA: TGTGCCAGTAGGTCGACTGCCAGCTCCTATAATTCACCCCTCCACTTT.

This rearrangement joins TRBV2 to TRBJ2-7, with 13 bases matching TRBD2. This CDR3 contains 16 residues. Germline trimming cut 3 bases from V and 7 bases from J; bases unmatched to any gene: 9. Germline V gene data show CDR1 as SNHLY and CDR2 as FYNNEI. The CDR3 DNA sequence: TGTGCCAGCAGTGATGCTACTAGCGGGAGGGCCAGGGAGCAGTACGTC. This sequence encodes CASSDATSGRAREQYV.

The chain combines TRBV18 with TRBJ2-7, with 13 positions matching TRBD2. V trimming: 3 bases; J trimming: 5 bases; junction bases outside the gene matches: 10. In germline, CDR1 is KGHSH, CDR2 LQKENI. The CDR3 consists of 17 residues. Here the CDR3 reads CASSPQGTSGTPHEQYV. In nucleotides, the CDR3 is TGTGCCAGCTCACCGCAAGGGACTAGCGGGACACCCCACGAGCAGTACGTC.

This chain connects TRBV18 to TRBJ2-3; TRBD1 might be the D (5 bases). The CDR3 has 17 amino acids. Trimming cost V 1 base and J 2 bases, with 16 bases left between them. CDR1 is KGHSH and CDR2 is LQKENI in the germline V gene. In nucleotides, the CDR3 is TGTGCCAGCTCACCACGAATGTCAGGGCTGGACACAGATACGCAGTATTTT. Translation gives CASSPRMSGLDTDTQYF.

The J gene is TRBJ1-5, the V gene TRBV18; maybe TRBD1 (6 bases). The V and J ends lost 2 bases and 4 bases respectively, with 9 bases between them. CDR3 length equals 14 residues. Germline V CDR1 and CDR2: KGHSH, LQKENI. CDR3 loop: CASSPNTGNQPQHF. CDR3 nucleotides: TGTGCCAGCTCACCAAACACAGGGAATCAGCCCCAGCATTTT.

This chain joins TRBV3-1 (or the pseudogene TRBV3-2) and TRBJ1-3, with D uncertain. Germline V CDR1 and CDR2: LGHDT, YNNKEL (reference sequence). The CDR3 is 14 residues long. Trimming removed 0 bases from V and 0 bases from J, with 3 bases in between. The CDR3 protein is CASSQESSGNTIYF. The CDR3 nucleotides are TGTGCCAGCAGCCAAGAGAGCTCTGGAAACACCATATATTTT.

The CDR3 spells CASSLARNQPQHF. Written as DNA, the CDR3 is TGTGCCAGCAGCTTAGCCAGAAATCAGCCCCAGCATTTT. This sequence joins TRBV7-8 and TRBJ1-5, with no clear D. The germline V gene has CDR1 SGHVS and CDR2 FQNEAQ. V lost 0 bases and J lost 4, with 4 bases in between. CDR3 size: 13 residues.

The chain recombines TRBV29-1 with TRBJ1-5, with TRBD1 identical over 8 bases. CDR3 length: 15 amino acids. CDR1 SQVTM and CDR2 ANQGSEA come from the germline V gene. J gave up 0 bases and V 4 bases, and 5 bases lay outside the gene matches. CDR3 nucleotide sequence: TGCAGCGTTGCGCAGGGGGCGAATAGCAATCAGCCCCAGCATTTT. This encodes CSVAQGANSNQPQHF.

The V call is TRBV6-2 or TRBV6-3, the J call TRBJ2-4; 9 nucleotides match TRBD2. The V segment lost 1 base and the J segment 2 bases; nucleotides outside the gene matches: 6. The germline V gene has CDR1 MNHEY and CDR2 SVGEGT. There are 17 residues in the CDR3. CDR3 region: CASSYFLAGESKNIQYF. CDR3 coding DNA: TGTGCCAGCAGTTACTTTTTAGCGGGAGAATCCAAAAACATTCAGTACTTC.

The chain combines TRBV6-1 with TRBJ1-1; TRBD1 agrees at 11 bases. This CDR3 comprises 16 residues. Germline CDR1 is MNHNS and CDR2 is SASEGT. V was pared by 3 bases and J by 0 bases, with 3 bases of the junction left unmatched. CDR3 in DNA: TGTGCCAGCAGTGAGAGGGACAGGGGGGTGAACACTGAAGCTTTCTTT. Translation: CASSERDRGVNTEAFF.

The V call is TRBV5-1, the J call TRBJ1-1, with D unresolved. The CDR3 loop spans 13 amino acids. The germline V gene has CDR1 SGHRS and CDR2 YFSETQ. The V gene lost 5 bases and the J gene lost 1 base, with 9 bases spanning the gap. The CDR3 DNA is TGCGCCAGCAGGGTTCGGTGGAACACTGAAGCTTTCTTT. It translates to CASRVRWNTEAFF.

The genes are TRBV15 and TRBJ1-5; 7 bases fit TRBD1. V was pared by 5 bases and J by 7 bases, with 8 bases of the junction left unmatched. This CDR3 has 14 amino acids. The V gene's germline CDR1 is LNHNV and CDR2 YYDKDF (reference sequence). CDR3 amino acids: CATSWDRGIQPQHF. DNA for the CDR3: TGTGCCACCAGCTGGGACAGAGGGATCCAGCCCCAGCATTTT.